Below are 27 T cell receptor beta chains sequenced from a single sample in a study of T cell responses to AZD1222 COVID-19 vaccine. Some clones are missing from TCRdb's copy, which holds only in-frame ones; the method was immunoSEQ multiplex PCR. This sample yields 140,000 to 150,000 clones, of which approximately 89% are seen a single time; 5.2% belongs to the top ten. Here the sequenced sample was peripheral blood, taken on day 0 of AZD1222 vaccination. Source of these receptors: an adult in good health.

The J gene is TRBJ2-3, the V gene TRBV2, with D perhaps being TRBD1 or TRBD2 (5 bases each). V was cut by 6 bases and J by 5 bases, with 12 bases left in between. Germline CDR1 SNHLY, CDR2 FYNNEI. This CDR3 has 13 residues. This chain's CDR3 is CASSDLRGDTQYF. DNA for the CDR3: TGTGCCAGCAGCGACCTGAGGGGAGATACGCAGTATTTT.

The CDR3 DNA is TGTGCCAGCTCCGGGCTCCGCGAGCAGTACTTC. Encoded protein: CASSGLREQYF. The chain couples TRBV28 to TRBJ2-7; D is ambiguous. The CDR3 is 11 amino acids. Germline V lookup: CDR1 MDHEN, CDR2 SYDVKM. Between the trimmed V and J ends, which lost 8 bases and 6 bases, there was a span of 11 bases.

The chain is built from TRBV28 and TRBJ2-7; perhaps D is TRBD1 or TRBD2 (6 bases each). Germline lookup yields CDR1 MDHEN and CDR2 SYDVKM. The CDR3 sequence is 15 residues long. Trimming cost V 2 bases and J 6 bases, with 17 bases left between them. The CDR3 sequence: CASSLRGRIRSEQYF. The CDR3 DNA is TGTGCCAGCAGTTTAAGGGGGAGGATCCGTTCCGAGCAGTACTTC. Variable domain in full (rest from reference TRBV28 and TRBJ2-7): DVKVTQSSRYLVKRTGEKVFLECVQDMDHENMFWYRQDPGLGLRLIYFSYDVKMKEKGDIPEGYSVSREKKERFSLILESASTNQTSMYLCASSLRGRIRSEQYFGPGTRLTVT.

The chain carries TRBV6-5 and TRBJ2-5; no firm D call. Trimming stripped 5 bases from V and 2 bases from J, with 6 bases between. This CDR3 contains 12 residues. CDR1 and CDR2 from the germline V gene are MNHEY and SVGAGI. CDR3 sequence reads: CASSRSQETQYF. In DNA form, the CDR3 reads TGTGCCAGCAGTAGGAGTCAAGAGACCCAGTACTTC.

The chain employs TRBV19 and TRBJ1-4; 8 nucleotides match TRBD1. From germline, CDR1 is LNHDA and CDR2 SQIVND (reference sequence). This CDR3 is 17 amino acids long. The V gene end was trimmed by 6 bases and the J gene end by 8 bases; junction bases not matched to a gene: 17. This CDR3 is CASSPWLGQALSEKLFF. For the CDR3, the DNA is TGTGCCAGTAGCCCCTGGCTGGGACAGGCCCTAAGCGAAAAACTGTTTTTT.

The chain combines TRBV5-5 with TRBJ2-6, with a weak D call TRBD2 (6 bases). Per germline, CDR1 SGHKS and CDR2 YYEKEE (reference sequence). This CDR3 region has 16 residues. Trimming left V 4 bases short and J 0 bases short, with 11 bases between. CDR3 loop: CASSPEGNSGANVLTF. CDR3 nucleotide sequence: TGTGCCAGCAGCCCGGAGGGCAACTCTGGGGCCAACGTCCTGACTTTC.

This chain joins TRBV18 and TRBJ2-1; D is perhaps TRBD2 (6 bases). The CDR3 consists of 14 residues. Germline V gives CDR1 KGHSH, CDR2 LQKENI. With 5 bases removed from V and 2 bases from J, the gap between germline ends came to 10 bases. The chain's CDR3 is CASSAEGPYNEQFF. The CDR3 nucleotides are TGTGCCAGCTCAGCGGAGGGACCCTACAATGAGCAGTTCTTC.

The chain has TRBV6-5 and TRBJ2-4; tentative D call: TRBD1 (5 bases). Trimming removed 0 bases at V and 3 bases at J, with 9 bases between. Germline V lookup: CDR1 MNHEY, CDR2 SVGAGI. The CDR3 spans 15 residues. This CDR3 reads CASSYSIQGKNIQYF. For the CDR3, the DNA is TGTGCCAGCAGTTACTCGATTCAGGGCAAAAACATTCAGTACTTC.

The chain recombines TRBV7-9 with TRBJ1-3, with TRBD1 matching over 7 bases. Germline CDR1 reads SEHNR; CDR2 reads FQNEAQ (reference sequence). V lost 5 bases to trimming and J lost 0 bases; unmatched junction nucleotides: 4. The CDR3 runs to 15 residues. The CDR3 sequence: CASSQGQISGNTIYF. In nucleotides, the CDR3 is TGTGCCAGCAGCCAGGGACAGATCTCTGGAAACACCATATATTTT.

The chain is built from TRBV19 and TRBJ2-3; D is ambiguous. Germline lookup yields CDR1 LNHDA and CDR2 SQIVND (reference sequence). This CDR3 spans 13 amino acids. Trimming took 3 bases from V and 7 from J, leaving 11 bases between them. The DNA for the CDR3 is TGTGCCAGTAGTATTAAGGGTGGCCATACGCAGTATTTT. Protein product: CASSIKGGHTQYF.

The rearrangement links TRBV6-4 to TRBJ2-7, with D possibly TRBD1 on 6 matching bases. CDR3 length equals 11 residues. CDR1 MRHNA and CDR2 SNTAGT come from the germline V gene. CDR3 sequence (DNA): TGTGCGTGGGCCAGGGGCTACGAGCAGTACTTC. This translates into CAWARGYEQYF.

The rearrangement uses TRBV5-1 and TRBJ1-4, with a possible D match to TRBD1 (5 bases). CDR1 and CDR2 (germline): SGHRS, YFSETQ. CDR3 length equals 16 residues. The germline V and J ends were trimmed by 0 bases and 5 bases, with 14 bases remaining between them. CDR3 loop: CASSLAGTPKNEKLFF. CDR3 DNA: TGCGCCAGCAGCTTGGCGGGGACGCCGAAAAATGAAAAACTGTTTTTT.

The rearrangement uses TRBV28 and TRBJ1-6; TRBD1 aligns across 8 bases. This CDR3 is built from 14 residues. Germline assignment: CDR1 MDHEN and CDR2 SYDVKM. With 6 bases clipped from V and 5 bases from J, the junction kept 3 bases outside the gene matches. For the CDR3, the DNA is TGTGCCAGCAGGCTGGGACAGGATAATTCACCCCTCCACTTT. Translating gives CASRLGQDNSPLHF.

In DNA, the CDR3 is TGTGCCAGCAGTTTAGTAGCGGGGGACGAGCAGTACTTC. Translation gives CASSLVAGDEQYF. The chain carries TRBV12-3 or TRBV12-4 and TRBJ2-7; 9 bases match TRBD2. This CDR3 has 13 amino acids. V was clipped by 1 base and J by 5 bases; unmatched bases: 0.

In this sample, this clone turned up a few times. V and J are TRBV11-2 and TRBJ2-7; 11 nucleotides line up with TRBD2. The CDR3 loop spans 17 amino acids. The ends lost 0 bases at V and 5 bases at J; junction bases unmatched: 9. Germline values: CDR1 SGHAT, CDR2 FQNNGV. The CDR3 region is CASSLDPLLAGVNEQYF. The CDR3 coding sequence is TGTGCCAGCAGCTTAGATCCCTTACTAGCGGGAGTCAACGAGCAGTACTTC. Combining the CDR3 with reference TRBV11-2 and TRBJ2-7 gives the whole variable domain EAGVAQSPRYKIIEKRQSVAFWCNPISGHATLYWYQQILGQGPKLLIQFQNNGVVDDSQLPKDRFSAERLKGVDSTLKIQPAKLEDSAVYLCASSLDPLLAGVNEQYFGPGTRLTVT.

The chain recombines TRBV4-3 with TRBJ2-3; 8 nucleotides align to TRBD2. Germline CDR1 reads LGHNA; CDR2 reads YSLEER. The CDR3 totals 16 residues. The J segment lost 6 bases and the V segment lost 0 bases, leaving 8 bases of the junction unmatched. CDR3 residues: CASSQDVDSGEDTQYF. CDR3 DNA sequence: TGCGCCAGCAGCCAAGATGTGGATAGCGGGGAGGATACGCAGTATTTT.

Regarding this clone: Within the sample, other DNA sequences also encode this same CDR3. CDR3 in DNA: TGTGCCAGCAGTTTAGGGGGGAGGAAGCAGTACTTC. Amino acids: CASSLGGRKQYF. The genes are TRBV28 and TRBJ2-7, with D possibly matching TRBD2 (6 bases). CDR1 is MDHEN and CDR2 is SYDVKM in the germline V gene. Trimming removed 2 bases from V and 8 bases from J, with 10 bases in between. CDR3 length: 12 amino acids.

The chain combines TRBV2 with TRBJ2-7; the D is unclear. CDR1 SNHLY and CDR2 FYNNEI come from the germline V gene. Trimming left V 6 bases short and J 5 bases short, with 11 bases between. CDR3 length equals 12 residues. DNA for the CDR3: TGTGCCAGCAGGGTGGTGGGCAACGAGCAGTACTTC. It encodes CASRVVGNEQYF.

The genes are TRBV9 and TRBJ2-3, with 7 positions matching TRBD2. CDR3 size: 16 residues. CDR1 and CDR2 from the germline V gene are SGDLS and YYNGEE. Trimming at V came to 4 bases and at J to 1 base, leaving 9 bases not matched to a gene. For the CDR3, the DNA is TGTGCCAGCAGCCCCACTAGCGCCAGAGGCACAGATACGCAGTATTTT. This sequence encodes CASSPTSARGTDTQYF.

The gene calls are TRBV15 and TRBJ1-1; D not resolved. The germline CDR1 and CDR2 sequences are LNHNV and YYDKDF (reference sequence). This CDR3 contains 17 residues. Trimming cost V 3 bases and J 0 bases, with 17 bases left between them. CDR3 DNA sequence: TGTGCCACCAGCAGGACTTTGGTATGGCAGATGAACACTGAAGCTTTCTTT. As protein: CATSRTLVWQMNTEAFF.

V usage is TRBV7-9 and J usage is TRBJ2-1, with 8 bases identical to TRBD2. This CDR3 spans 15 amino acids. The V segment lost 7 bases and the J segment 2 bases; nucleotides outside the gene matches: 7. Germline loops: CDR1 SEHNR, CDR2 FQNEAQ (reference sequence). The DNA for the CDR3 is TGTGCCAGCATCCAGCGGGGGAAGGCCTACAATGAGCAGTTCTTC. Protein sequence: CASIQRGKAYNEQFF.

The chain recombines TRBV5-6 with TRBJ1-5; the D is unclear. CDR1 SGHDT and CDR2 YYEEEE come from the germline V gene. Deletions cut 0 bases from V and 3 bases from J, with 4 bases between. This CDR3 comprises 13 residues. The CDR3 loop is CASSLGVNQPQHF. CDR3 coding DNA: TGTGCCAGCAGCTTGGGGGTCAATCAGCCCCAGCATTTT.

Of note for this clone: Other nucleotide sequences from this sample produce the same CDR3. This sequence joins TRBV12-3 or TRBV12-4 and TRBJ1-1; D remains unclear. The CDR3 is made up of 11 amino acids. V was clipped by 1 base and J by 8 bases, with 5 bases between them. The CDR3: CASSLGPEAFF. The CDR3, as DNA: TGTGCCAGCAGTTTAGGTCCAGAAGCTTTCTTT.

This chain links TRBV9 with TRBJ2-2; D is perhaps TRBD1 (5 bases). Germline V gene data show CDR1 as SGDLS and CDR2 as YYNGEE. The V end was cut by 4 bases, the J end by 4 bases, with 11 bases between. The CDR3 sequence is 14 residues long. CDR3 coding DNA: TGTGCCAGCAGCCCCACAGGTTCCACCGGGGAGCTGTTTTTT. Translated: CASSPTGSTGELFF.

The chain has TRBV27 and TRBJ2-7; 10 nucleotides align to TRBD2. In germline, CDR1 is MNHEY, CDR2 SMNVEV (reference sequence). The CDR3 has 16 residues. Germline trimming cut 2 bases from V and 2 bases from J; bases unmatched to any gene: 6. The chain's CDR3 is CASSLASGGDTYEQYF. CDR3 sequence (DNA): TGTGCCAGCAGTTTAGCCAGCGGGGGGGACACCTACGAGCAGTACTTC.

The J gene is TRBJ1-5, the V gene TRBV4-2; a weak D match, TRBD1 (6 bases). Germline loops: CDR1 LGHNA, CDR2 YNFKEQ. V lost 0 bases and J 4 bases, leaving 13 bases between the germline ends. This CDR3 comprises 16 residues. The CDR3 nucleotides are TGTGCCAGCAGCCAAGACCCATATAGGGGGAATCAGCCCCAGCATTTT. Translated: CASSQDPYRGNQPQHF.

The gene calls are TRBV7-2 and TRBJ1-4; D possibly corresponds to TRBD1 (5 bases). CDR3 length: 13 amino acids. The V gene lost 5 bases and the J gene lost 7 bases, with 11 bases spanning the gap. Germline CDR1 is SGHTA and CDR2 is FQGNSA. The CDR3 DNA reads as TGTGCCAGCAGCCGATGGGACTTTGAAAAACTGTTTTTT. This translates into CASSRWDFEKLFF. Drawing the rest from reference TRBV7-2 and TRBJ1-4, the complete variable domain is GAGVSQSPSNKVTEKGKDVELRCDPISGHTALYWYRQSLGQGLEFLIYFQGNSAPDKSGLPSDRFSAERTGGSVSTLTIQRTQQEDSAVYLCASSRWDFEKLFFGSGTQLSVL.